The 14 T cell receptor beta chains reported below all come from one sample, sequenced in a study of shared clonotypes between healthy human individuals. Some clones are missing from TCRdb's copy, which holds only in-frame ones; the method was immunoSEQ multiplex PCR. The table shows nearly 2 million clones, with about 94% occurring only once. Only CD45RO-negative cells positively selected for CCR7 counted as naive CD8 cells, so terminally differentiated effector memory CD45RA+ cells were excluded. The specimen sequenced was naive CD8+ T cells sorted from blood. All receptors derive from a man younger than 30 in good health.

The chain joins TRBV6-5 to TRBJ2-7, with 11 bases matching TRBD1. Germline loops: CDR1 MNHEY, CDR2 SVGAGI. J lost 5 bases, V lost 4 bases, and 7 bases had no gene match. This CDR3 has 15 residues. CDR3 residues: CASSWGTGGKNEQYF. The CDR3 DNA is TGTGCCAGCAGTTGGGGGACAGGGGGTAAGAACGAGCAGTACTTC.

The chain couples TRBV4-3 to TRBJ2-7; 11 bases agree with TRBD2. The ends lost 0 bases at V and 4 bases at J; junction bases unmatched: 8. CDR1 is LGHNA, CDR2 YSLEER, per germline. The CDR3 extends over 17 amino acids. CDR3 nucleotides: TGCGCCAGCAGCCAAGAAAGGCTAGCGGGAGGCGTTTACGAGCAGTACTTC. Translation: CASSQERLAGGVYEQYF.

J is TRBJ2-7 and V is TRBV2; TRBD2 is a possible D gene (5 bases). V was shortened by 7 bases and J by 5 bases, with 12 bases between the two germline ends. CDR1 and CDR2 (germline): SNHLY, FYNNEI. This CDR3 comprises 12 residues. The CDR3, as DNA: TGTGCCAGCAAGGTGGCTAGCCACGAGCAGTACTTC. It yields the protein CASKVASHEQYF.

The chain uses TRBV10-1 and TRBJ2-5, with 9 bases fitting TRBD2. The CDR3 length is 11 residues. V was clipped by 7 bases and J by 12 bases; unmatched bases: 6. Germline V gene data show CDR1 as WNHNN and CDR2 as SYGVQD (reference sequence). The CDR3, as DNA: TGCGCCAGCATCCGCTGGACTAGCGAGTACTTC. As protein: CASIRWTSEYF.

The chain has TRBV5-6 and TRBJ2-2, with 10 bases fitting TRBD2. The CDR3 sequence is 14 residues long. Germline lookup yields CDR1 SGHDT and CDR2 YYEEEE. Trimming cost V 5 bases and J 5 bases; bases outside gene matches: 3. This chain's CDR3 is CASREREGTGELFF. The CDR3 DNA sequence: TGTGCCAGCAGGGAGCGGGAGGGGACCGGGGAGCTGTTTTTT.

This chain links TRBV7-9 with TRBJ2-3; the match to TRBD2 covers 10 bases. Trimming took 6 bases from V and 3 from J; bases not matched to a gene: 12. Germline V gives CDR1 SEHNR, CDR2 FQNEAQ (reference sequence). This CDR3 contains 17 residues. The CDR3 nucleotides read TGTGCCAGCAGTTTCCCCTCTAGCGGGAGAGAGACAGATACGCAGTATTTT. Amino acids: CASSFPSSGRETDTQYF.

This sequence joins TRBV13 and TRBJ2-2; D might be TRBD2 (6 bases). CDR1 PRHDT and CDR2 FYEKMQ come from the germline V gene (reference sequence). Trimming removed 5 bases from V and 5 bases from J, with 18 bases in between. CDR3 size: 16 residues. CDR3 residues: CASSPLGERGTGELFF. The CDR3 bases are TGTGCCAGCAGCCCCCTTGGGGAACGGGGGACCGGGGAGCTGTTTTTT.

This clone was counted a single time. The junction departs from the called germline gene at one end, perhaps through a read error. The chain joins TRBV27 to TRBJ2-7, with 8 bases lining up with TRBD2. This CDR3 is 11 amino acids long. CDR1 is MNHEY and CDR2 is SMNVEV in the germline V gene (reference sequence). CDR3 residues: CASSFCGTRNF. CDR3 nucleotide sequence: TGTGCCAGCAGTTTCTGCGGGACTAGGAACTTC.

J is TRBJ2-1 and V is TRBV5-6; either TRBD1 or TRBD2 may fit D (5 bases each). The CDR3 extends over 13 amino acids. V was trimmed by 6 bases and J by 6 bases, leaving 13 bases between them. Germline lookup yields CDR1 SGHDT and CDR2 YYEEEE. The CDR3 coding sequence is TGTGCCAGCATGGGGGTTTCGGTCAATGAGCAGTTCTTC. It translates to CASMGVSVNEQFF.

With regard to this clone: The sample has other DNA sequences that encode this CDR3 too. The V call is TRBV19, the J call TRBJ2-7; D uncertain. Trimming left V 6 bases short and J 2 bases short, with 11 bases between. Per germline, CDR1 LNHDA and CDR2 SQIVND (reference sequence). CDR3 length: 13 amino acids. The chain's CDR3 is CASSPGATYEQYF. The CDR3 DNA is TGTGCCAGTAGCCCCGGAGCGACCTACGAGCAGTACTTC.

V gene TRBV9 combines with J gene TRBJ1-2; D is uncertain. Germline V gene sequence: CDR1 SGDLS, CDR2 YYNGEE. V shed 3 bases and J shed 0 bases, with 12 bases lying between them. The CDR3 spans 15 residues. In nucleotides, the CDR3 is TGTGCCAGCAGCGGCGCACAGAGAGCTAACTATGGCTACACCTTC. As protein: CASSGAQRANYGYTF.

V gene TRBV14 combines with J gene TRBJ1-3; unclear D gene. The CDR3 covers 13 residues. The germline gives CDR1 SGHDN, CDR2 FVKESK. Trimming shortened V by 1 base and J by 8 bases, and 9 bases separated the two germline ends. The CDR3: CASSQGPKDTIYF. CDR3 bases: TGTGCCAGCAGCCAAGGCCCTAAGGACACCATATATTTT.

This chain connects TRBV7-6 to TRBJ1-1; unclear D gene. This CDR3 contains 13 residues. The V and J ends lost 4 bases and 2 bases respectively, with 8 bases between them. Per the germline V gene, CDR1 is SGHVS and CDR2 is FNYEAQ. CDR3 DNA sequence: TGTGCCAGCAGCTCCCGGGCCAACACTGAAGCTTTCTTT. Protein product: CASSSRANTEAFF.

The rearrangement uses TRBV13 and TRBJ1-6, with 7 bases identical to TRBD1. The CDR3 is 15 residues long. V was clipped by 3 bases and J by 10 bases; unmatched bases: 9. The germline V gene has CDR1 PRHDT and CDR2 FYEKMQ (reference sequence). CDR3 coding DNA: TGTGCCAGCAGCTTTTCCGGGACAGTCGACTCACCCCTCCACTTT. Its protein is CASSFSGTVDSPLHF.